Reported below is one T cell receptor (beta chain). The antigen it recognizes is unknown. No much larger clone is present one base from it, and per-base qualities are unavailable. These data are taken from a study of T cell responses to AZD1222 COVID-19 vaccine (dated by TCRdb to 2020 to 2022). For the wider study: TCR sequencing was performed for 233 trial participants, of whom around 210 were given two doses of AZD1222 and about 25 were given two doses of MenACWY control vaccine. Enrollment into the trials was organized by age into subgroups of 18-55, 56-69 and 70-plus years, and those subgroups contained about 150, 27 and 61 TCR-sequenced participants, respectively. What the study reported, not specific to this receptor: Spike-specific TCR breadth and depth rose significantly after two AZD1222 doses compared with day 0 and with MenACWY recipients. Conclusions about previously exposed vaccinees were limited because only six AZD1222 recipients were SARS-CoV-2 seropositive at baseline. In the small 56-69-year group, the increase in depth fell short of significance, most likely because of low power. Epitopes outside the regions mutated in the B.1.351 and B.1.1.7 variants were reportedly recognized by nearly half of the unique spike-specific TCRs. The whole spike protein was spanned by vaccine-associated CD4 TCRs, and dominant responses were seen in regions 160-218 and 743-854. Because no day 14 peak-response samples were available, the repertoires could be characterized only after the peak T cell response. Most participants were white British and females outnumbered males, and the authors suggested that clonal diversity may have been underestimated.

The intended sense of this specimen's time point label: about 28 days (+/-7) after the second vaccine dose. AZD1222 recipients whose second dose came at about 4 weeks and those whose second dose came at about 12 weeks were combined into one group, since spike-specific TCR depth and breadth did not differ between the two schedules. The vaccinee samples were drawn from two UK trials, COV001 and COV002, one of which was a single-blind randomized controlled phase 2/3 trial testing AZD1222 (ChAdOx1 nCoV-19) in healthy adults. For TCRbeta chain sequencing, PBMC samples were collected from trial participants at day 0 and at day 28 after the second dose. The CDR3 regions of human TCRbeta chains were analyzed by immunosequencing. On the authors' methods: Repertoire TCRs were matched against a reference library of SARS-CoV-2-specific TCRs generated with the MIRA antigen-specificity platform. Breadth was defined as the fraction of unique TCRs that were SARS-CoV-2-associated. Depth was defined as the fraction of total T cells that were SARS-CoV-2-associated. Each spike-specific TCR was assigned to its reactive spike region and to a CD4 or CD8 class using the MIRA data. Log10-transformed breadth and depth values were compared by one-way ANOVA with Sidak's multiple comparisons tests. TCRdb's version of the immuneACCESS table is confined to in-frame rearrangements and falls short of the full clone set. An unresolved V gene accounts for under half of the shortfall where checked; the remainder is of unknown origin. D and trimming come from the DNA, and the V and J calls and clone size come from that table. The sample table records about 120,000 clones; roughly 91% of these occur just once. The leading ten clones occupy around 5.1% of the sample.

The germline V and J ends show losses of 6 bases and 0 bases respectively, and no gene match explains 2 bases of the junction. Taken from the germline V gene (reference sequence), the CDR1 and CDR2 loops are LNHDA and SQIVND. The CDR3 holds 15 amino acids from the cysteine to the phenylalanine. Only the CDR3 DNA is retained, 45 bases long and in frame from the first base. The receptor comes from an adult who received the AZD1222 COVID-19 vaccine. This chain is built from TRBV19 and TRBJ2-2; the junction holds 9 bases that match TRBD2. The sequencing used peripheral blood, collected 28 days after the second AZD1222 dose. The base sequence is TGTGCCAGTAGCCTAGCGGGGACGAACACCGGGGAGCTGTTTTTT. It specifies CASSLAGTNTGELFF.